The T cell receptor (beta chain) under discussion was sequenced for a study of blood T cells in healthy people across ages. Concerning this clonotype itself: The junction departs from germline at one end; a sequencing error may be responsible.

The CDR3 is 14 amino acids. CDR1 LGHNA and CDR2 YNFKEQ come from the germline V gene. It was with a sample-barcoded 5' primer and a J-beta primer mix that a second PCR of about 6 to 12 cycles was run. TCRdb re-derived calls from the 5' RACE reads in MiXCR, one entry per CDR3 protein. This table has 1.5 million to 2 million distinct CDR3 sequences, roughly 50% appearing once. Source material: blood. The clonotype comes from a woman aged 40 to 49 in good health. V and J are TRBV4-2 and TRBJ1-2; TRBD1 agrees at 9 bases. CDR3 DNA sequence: TGTGCCGGCAGCCAAGCGGACAGGGGTGAGGGCTACACCTTC. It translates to CAGSQADRGEGYTF.